A single sample gave rise to the 27 T cell receptor beta chains below, sequenced in a study of CXCR3-negative and CXCR3-positive naive CD8 T cells. TRB cDNA libraries were made by UMI-labeled 5' RACE. TCRdb re-called the 5' RACE reads; one entry per CDR3 protein, DNA not given. The clone table shows around 40,000 distinct CDR3 sequences, with the ten largest holding approximately 15%. The sequenced sample consisted of memory CD8+ T cells from blood. These receptor sequences come from a human donor in good health. Some clones in this sample may be carry-over from other donors' samples.

This chain links TRBV6-5 with TRBJ2-7; there is no DNA to check the TCRdb D call of TRBD1. CDR1 MNHEY and CDR2 SVGAGI come from the germline V gene. The CDR3 contains 17 residues. The chain's CDR3 is CASSRNPRGGRVYEQYF.

The chain recombines TRBV28 with TRBJ2-7; TCRdb picks TRBD1, but there is no DNA to check that call. The CDR3 length is 16 residues. Per germline, CDR1 MDHEN and CDR2 SYDVKM. This CDR3 is CASSTLPGETAYEQYF.

The rearrangement joins TRBV6-5 to TRBJ1-1. CDR3 length: 13 residues. The germline V gene has CDR1 MNHEY and CDR2 SVGAGI. The chain's CDR3 is CASSLTMNTEAFF.

This sequence joins TRBV13 and TRBJ1-4; without DNA, the TCRdb call of TRBD1 cannot be checked. The CDR3 runs 15 residues. Germline CDR1 and CDR2: PRHDT and FYEKMQ (reference sequence). The CDR3 loop is CASSPYGGANEKLFF.

This chain connects TRBV25-1 to TRBJ2-7. The germline V gene encodes CDR1 MGHDK and CDR2 SYGVNS. The CDR3 has 14 amino acids. The CDR3 region is CASSEPGFSYEQYF.

The chain joins TRBV28 to TRBJ1-5; TCRdb calls TRBD1, which cannot be checked without DNA. This CDR3 has 17 residues. CDR1 and CDR2 (germline): MDHEN, SYDVKM. This chain's CDR3 is CASSLMGAGQGYQPQHF.

The chain uses TRBV20-1 and TRBJ2-1. The CDR3 loop spans 14 amino acids. Germline V gene lookup returns CDR1 DFQATT and CDR2 SNEGSKA (reference sequence). CDR3 sequence: CSARDLREAEEQFF.

The rearrangement uses TRBV4-3 and TRBJ2-2. CDR1 LGHNA and CDR2 YSLEER come from the germline V gene. The CDR3 is 14 residues long. The CDR3: CASSLQGDTGELFF.

The rearrangement links TRBV9 to TRBJ1-1. Per the germline V gene, CDR1 is SGDLS and CDR2 is YYNGEE. The CDR3 is 15 amino acids. CDR3 sequence reads: CASSPRGGRNTEAFF.

The chain joins TRBV10-3 to TRBJ2-7; there is no DNA to check the TCRdb D call of TRBD1. The CDR3 is 14 residues long. The V gene's germline CDR1 is ENHRY and CDR2 SYGVKD. The CDR3 protein is CAISGDRSSYEQYF.

The J gene is TRBJ2-2, the V gene TRBV29-1. CDR1 SQVTM and CDR2 ANQGSEA come from the germline V gene. This CDR3 is built from 12 residues. CDR3 in amino acids: CSVVGFGGELFF.

The chain employs TRBV4-3 and TRBJ2-7; the TRBD1 assignment by TCRdb is unverifiable without DNA. The CDR3 has 15 residues. Germline V gene lookup returns CDR1 LGHNA and CDR2 YSLEER. CDR3 amino acids: CASSQYRDSRYEQYF.

The chain couples TRBV6-2 or TRBV6-3 to TRBJ2-7; TCRdb proposes TRBD2, but this gene call is untestable without DNA. Germline loops: CDR1 MNHEY, CDR2 SVGEGT. The CDR3 runs 21 residues. The CDR3 region is CASSTQRPSSRSGHNSYEQYF.

The V gene is TRBV5-6, the J gene TRBJ2-7; TCRdb picks TRBD2, but there is no DNA to check that call. The germline V gene has CDR1 SGHDT and CDR2 YYEEEE. The CDR3 loop spans 18 amino acids. This chain's CDR3 is CASRHGLAGASSSYEQYF.

This sequence joins TRBV28 and TRBJ1-3. Germline V gene lookup returns CDR1 MDHEN and CDR2 SYDVKM. The CDR3 has 16 amino acids. The CDR3 sequence is CASSFFRAPSGNTIYF.

The CDR3 loop reads CASSDETGGQPQHF. This chain uses TRBV6-4 with TRBJ1-5; TCRdb outputs TRBD1, but without DNA this stays unchecked. CDR3 size: 14 residues. Germline values: CDR1 MRHNA, CDR2 SNTAGT.

This sequence joins TRBV23-1 and TRBJ2-7. TRBV23-1 is an ORF, and what it does is uncertain. CDR3 length equals 14 residues. CDR3 amino acids: CASSPDVASYEQYF.

V is TRBV10-3 and J is TRBJ2-7; TCRdb's D call of TRBD2 is untestable without DNA. Germline V gene data show CDR1 as ENHRY and CDR2 as SYGVKD. This CDR3 contains 15 residues. This CDR3 reads CAISERSGSRREQYF.

The chain recombines TRBV28 with TRBJ1-2; with no DNA, the TCRdb D assignment of TRBD1 cannot be verified. Per germline, CDR1 MDHEN and CDR2 SYDVKM. The CDR3 runs to 17 residues. The CDR3: CASSFSQGASANYGYTF.

This rearrangement joins TRBV7-9 to TRBJ1-4. The CDR3 totals 13 residues. Germline-derived CDR1 and CDR2 are SEHNR and FQNEAQ (reference sequence). CDR3: CASSPTLGEKLFF.

This rearrangement joins TRBV6-4 to TRBJ2-7; TCRdb picks TRBD1, but there is no DNA to check that call. CDR1 and CDR2 from the germline V gene are MRHNA and SNTAGT. The length of the CDR3 is 15 residues. This CDR3 reads CASASKGEGSYEQYF.

The chain has TRBV11-2 and TRBJ1-5; TCRdb indicates TRBD1, and absent DNA this call remains unverified. This CDR3 is 14 amino acids long. Germline CDR1 SGHAT, CDR2 FQNNGV. The CDR3 region is CASSQGKFNQPQHF.

This sequence joins TRBV10-3 and TRBJ2-1. The CDR3 spans 16 residues. CDR1 is ENHRY and CDR2 is SYGVKD in the germline V gene. CDR3 amino acids: CAISESTMRPYNEQFF.

This chain uses TRBV20-1 with TRBJ2-7. The CDR3 is 13 residues long. Germline values: CDR1 DFQATT, CDR2 SNEGSKA (reference sequence). CDR3 amino acids: CSARDHSTYEQYF.

The V call is TRBV24-1, the J call TRBJ2-2; as DNA is missing, the TRBD1 call by TCRdb cannot be tested. This CDR3 is built from 19 residues. Germline V CDR1 and CDR2: KGHDR, SFDVKD. The CDR3 is CATSDLGATGTGGTGELFF.

The V call is TRBV7-9, the J call TRBJ2-5; the TCRdb D gene call, TRBD2, has no DNA to confirm it. The germline V gene has CDR1 SEHNR and CDR2 FQNEAQ (reference sequence). The CDR3 is 16 residues long. The CDR3 reads CASSSTSGGDPETQYF.

This chain uses TRBV9 with TRBJ2-7; TCRdb selects TRBD1, and the lack of DNA leaves this call unchecked. CDR1 and CDR2 from the germline V gene are SGDLS and YYNGEE. The CDR3 totals 14 residues. CDR3: CASSLGTDSYEQYF. The full variable domain, rest sourced from reference TRBV9 and TRBJ2-7, is DSGVTQTPKHLITATGQRVTLRCSPRSGDLSVYWYQQSLDQGLQFLIQYYNGEERAKGNILERFSAQQFPDLHSELNLSSLELGDSALYFCASSLGTDSYEQYFGPGTRLTVT.